These 10 T cell receptor beta chains came from one sample sequenced in a study of CD8+ T cells in alopecia areata. Treatment here: oral pan-JAK inhibitor, 5-10 mg twice daily. Investigators isolated RNA and reverse transcribed it into cDNA to act as the sequencing template. The assay was immunoSEQ multiplex PCR, and TCRdb's table has in-frame clones only and misses some. Of just over 150,000 clones in the sample, about two thirds were seen once. The specimen was CD4+ T cells sorted from blood, collected at week 4, from a patient treated with tofacitinib. The receptors derive from a human donor with alopecia areata.

This clone was observed a handful of times. The chain employs TRBV7-2 and TRBJ2-5; no firm D call. Trimming took 0 bases from V and 2 from J, leaving 16 bases between them. The CDR3 totals 17 residues. Germline V CDR1 and CDR2: SGHTA, FQGNSA. CDR3 residues: CASSLASGSGRQETQYF. The CDR3 DNA sequence: TGTGCCAGCAGCTTAGCATCCGGTTCCGGTAGGCAAGAGACCCAGTACTTC.

The genes are TRBV29-1 and TRBJ2-5; D perhaps matches TRBD2 (6 bases). Germline loops: CDR1 SQVTM, CDR2 ANQGSEA. V was trimmed by 3 bases and J by 5 bases, leaving 13 bases between them. The CDR3 spans 13 residues. CDR3 sequence reads: CSVDAGRSETQYF. In DNA form, the CDR3 reads TGCAGCGTTGACGCAGGGAGGTCCGAGACCCAGTACTTC.

The rearrangement uses TRBV5-1 and TRBJ1-1; D perhaps matches TRBD1 (5 bases). V was cut by 1 base and J by 4 bases, with 14 bases left in between. The CDR3 covers 15 residues. From germline, CDR1 is SGHRS and CDR2 YFSETQ. This CDR3 reads CASSLKWDRGTEAFF. CDR3 DNA: TGCGCCAGCAGCTTGAAATGGGATAGGGGCACTGAAGCTTTCTTT.

The rearrangement uses TRBV11-2 and TRBJ2-3; D ambiguous. The CDR3 spans 16 residues. V lost 1 base and J lost 4, with 15 bases in between. The germline V gene encodes CDR1 SGHAT and CDR2 FQNNGV. The CDR3: CASSLAGPQVADTQYF. CDR3 DNA: TGTGCCAGCAGCTTAGCGGGTCCTCAGGTGGCAGATACGCAGTATTTT.

The chain carries TRBV19 and TRBJ2-3, with D tentatively TRBD2 (5 bases). The CDR3 has 14 residues. Per germline, CDR1 LNHDA and CDR2 SQIVND (reference sequence). V gave up 7 bases and J gave up 0 bases, with 11 bases separating them. The CDR3 sequence is CASTPAASTDTQYF. The CDR3 coding sequence is TGTGCCAGTACCCCAGCGGCTAGCACAGATACGCAGTATTTT. The whole variable domain, filled in from reference TRBV19 and TRBJ2-3, reads DGGITQSPKYLFRKEGQNVTLSCEQNLNHDAMYWYRQDPGQGLRLIYYSQIVNDFQKGDIAEGYSVSREKKESFPLTVTSAQKNPTAFYLCASTPAASTDTQYFGPGTRLTVL.

This clone is a singleton in its sample. This chain links TRBV9 with TRBJ1-6; D unresolved. CDR1 and CDR2 from the germline V gene are SGDLS and YYNGEE. Trimming shortened V by 4 bases and J by 7 bases, and 18 bases separated the two germline ends. The CDR3 has 16 residues. The DNA for the CDR3 is TGTGCCAGCAGCCCCAGCTTACGGAGGTACAATTCACCCCTCCACTTT. Translation: CASSPSLRRYNSPLHF.

This clone has a handful of counts. The gene calls are TRBV29-1 and TRBJ1-4, with D perhaps matching TRBD1 (6 bases). With 4 bases removed from V and 8 bases from J, the gap between germline ends came to 11 bases. This CDR3 is built from 12 residues. Looked up from germline, CDR1 is SQVTM and CDR2 is ANQGSEA. The DNA for the CDR3 is TGCAGCGTTGCACAGGACAGCGAAAAACTGTTTTTT. Encoded protein: CSVAQDSEKLFF. Supplemented by reference TRBV29-1 and TRBJ1-4, the full variable domain reads SAVISQKPSRDICQRGTSLTIQCQVDSQVTMMFWYRQQPGQSLTLIATANQGSEATYESGFVIDKFPISRPNLTFSTLTVSNMSPEDSSIYLCSVAQDSEKLFFGSGTQLSVL.

This chain connects TRBV29-1 to TRBJ2-3; D ambiguous. The CDR3 runs 12 residues. CDR1 is SQVTM, CDR2 ANQGSEA, per germline. V was cut by 4 bases and J by 2 bases, with 7 bases left in between. The CDR3 here is CSVVVSTDTQYF. The CDR3 DNA sequence: TGCAGCGTTGTAGTCTCCACAGATACGCAGTATTTT.

This clone was counted between two and nine times. The chain recombines TRBV15 with TRBJ2-5; D unclear. This CDR3 has 16 residues. Germline CDR1 LNHNV, CDR2 YYDKDF (reference sequence). V gave up 5 bases and J gave up 1 base, with 17 bases separating them. CDR3 DNA: TGTGCCACCAGCCCACGTGGACCCGCCACCCAAGAGACCCAGTACTTC. Its protein product is CATSPRGPATQETQYF.

The J gene is TRBJ1-6, the V gene TRBV6-6; a weak D match, TRBD1 (6 bases). V lost 4 bases and J 5 bases, leaving 12 bases between the germline ends. This CDR3 spans 15 amino acids. In germline, CDR1 is MNHNY, CDR2 SVGAGI (reference sequence). The DNA of the CDR3 is TGTGCCAGCAGTTCGGACAGAGCCAATAATTCACCCCTCCACTTT. As protein: CASSSDRANNSPLHF.